This TCR beta chain was captured in a study of blood T cell repertoires in COVID-19. Study-wide context: Acute-phase and convalescent COVID-19 samples originated in the United States, Italy and Spain. Sources were T cells, B-cell-depleted T cells, or PBMCs; the material itself was cDNA or gDNA.

Per the germline V gene, CDR1 is SGHNT and CDR2 is YENEEA. The CDR3 extends over 13 amino acids. V was pared by 3 bases and J by 4 bases, with 6 bases between. In the study's own analysis: The assay estimated nucleated cells by amplifying reference gene primers. The data were produced by immunoSEQ multiplex PCR, yet TCRdb's version contains in-frame clones alone and is incomplete. The D gene and trimming were derived from the DNA, and the V and J assignments and clone size from that table. Among around 330,000 clones listed, 90% were seen once. Recruitment covered about 26 US areas and drew participants whose ages spanned roughly 18 to 100 years.

The chain carries TRBV11-3 and TRBJ2-2, with a tentative D call TRBD2 (5 bases). The receptor's source is a man aged 60 to 75 who had recovered from COVID-19. Sequencing was carried out using PBMCs or T cells enriched from blood (not recorded which). The CDR3 reads CASSFEGTGELFF. The CDR3 region has the DNA TGTGCCAGCAGCTTCGAGGGCACCGGGGAGCTGTTTTTT.